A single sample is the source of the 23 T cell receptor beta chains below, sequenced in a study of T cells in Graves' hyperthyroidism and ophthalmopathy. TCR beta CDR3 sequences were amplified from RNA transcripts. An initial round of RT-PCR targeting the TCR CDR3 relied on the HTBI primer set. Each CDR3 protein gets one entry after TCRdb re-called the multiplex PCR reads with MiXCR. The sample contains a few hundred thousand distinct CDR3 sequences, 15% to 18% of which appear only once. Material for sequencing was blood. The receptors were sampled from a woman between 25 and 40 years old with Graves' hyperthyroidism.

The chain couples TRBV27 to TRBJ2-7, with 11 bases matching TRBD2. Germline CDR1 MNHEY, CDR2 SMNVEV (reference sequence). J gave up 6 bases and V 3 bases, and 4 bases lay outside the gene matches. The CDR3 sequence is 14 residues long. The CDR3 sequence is CASSFVLAGAEQYF. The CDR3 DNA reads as TGTGCCAGCAGTTTCGTACTAGCGGGAGCCGAGCAGTACTTC.

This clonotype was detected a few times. The CDR3, as DNA: TGTGCCAGCAGCCCTCAAGCTAGCGGGAGCGAGCAGTACTTC. This codes for CASSPQASGSEQYF. The chain couples TRBV27 to TRBJ2-7, with 10 bases aligning to TRBD2. Trimming cost V 6 bases and J 6 bases; bases outside gene matches: 8. The CDR3 spans 14 residues. Germline V gene sequence: CDR1 MNHEY, CDR2 SMNVEV (reference sequence).

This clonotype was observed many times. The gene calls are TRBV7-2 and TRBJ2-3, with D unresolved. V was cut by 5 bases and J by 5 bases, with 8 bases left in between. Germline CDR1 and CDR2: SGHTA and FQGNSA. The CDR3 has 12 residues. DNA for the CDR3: TGTGCCAGCAGCCGTCGCGGAGATACGCAGTATTTT. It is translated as CASSRRGDTQYF.

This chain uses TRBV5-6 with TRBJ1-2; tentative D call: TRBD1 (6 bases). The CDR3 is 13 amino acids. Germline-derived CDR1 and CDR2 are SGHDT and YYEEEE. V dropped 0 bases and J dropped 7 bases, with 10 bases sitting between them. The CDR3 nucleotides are TGTGCCAGCAGCTTGGCGGGGGCCTTTGGCTACACCTTC. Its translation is CASSLAGAFGYTF.

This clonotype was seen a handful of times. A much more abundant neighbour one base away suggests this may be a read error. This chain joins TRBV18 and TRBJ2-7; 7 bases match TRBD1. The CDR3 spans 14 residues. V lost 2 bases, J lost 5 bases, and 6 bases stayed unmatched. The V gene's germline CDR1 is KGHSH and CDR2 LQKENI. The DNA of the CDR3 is TGTGCCAGCTCACCAGGGACAGAGAGGGACGAGCAGTACTTC. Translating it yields CASSPGTERDEQYF.

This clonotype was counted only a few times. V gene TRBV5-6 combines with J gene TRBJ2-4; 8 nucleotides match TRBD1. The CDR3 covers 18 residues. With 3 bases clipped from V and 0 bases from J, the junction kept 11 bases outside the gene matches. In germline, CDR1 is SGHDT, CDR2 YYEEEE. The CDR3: CASSSTEDRALAKNIQYF. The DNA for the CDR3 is TGTGCCAGCAGCTCGACGGAGGACAGGGCCCTAGCCAAAAACATTCAGTACTTC.

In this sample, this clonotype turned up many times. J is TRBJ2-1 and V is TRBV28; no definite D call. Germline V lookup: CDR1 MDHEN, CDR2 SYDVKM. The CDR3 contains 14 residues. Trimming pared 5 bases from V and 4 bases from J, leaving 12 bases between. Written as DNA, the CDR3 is TGTGCCAGCAGTACGGCGAATCGGTACAATGAGCAGTTCTTC. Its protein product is CASSTANRYNEQFF. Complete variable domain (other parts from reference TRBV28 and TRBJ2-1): DVKVTQSSRYLVKRTGEKVFLECVQDMDHENMFWYRQDPGLGLRLIYFSYDVKMKEKGDIPEGYSVSREKKERFSLILESASTNQTSMYLCASSTANRYNEQFFGPGTRLTVL.

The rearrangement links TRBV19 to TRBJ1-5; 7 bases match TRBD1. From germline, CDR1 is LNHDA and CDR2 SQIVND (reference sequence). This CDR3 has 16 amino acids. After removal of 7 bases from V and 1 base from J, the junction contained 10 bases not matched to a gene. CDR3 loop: CASNGGGLSSNQPQHF. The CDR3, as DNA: TGTGCCAGTAATGGAGGGGGCTTATCGAGCAATCAGCCCCAGCATTTT.

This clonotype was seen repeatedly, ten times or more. The CDR3 DNA reads as TGCAGTGCTAGAGATCGGAACAGGGGTTCCTACGAGCAGTACTTC. Protein product: CSARDRNRGSYEQYF. J is TRBJ2-7 and V is TRBV20-1; 7 positions agree with TRBD1. The CDR3 is 15 residues long. The V gene's germline CDR1 is DFQATT and CDR2 SNEGSKA (reference sequence). Trimming removed 0 bases from V and 1 base from J; junction bases left unmatched: 6.

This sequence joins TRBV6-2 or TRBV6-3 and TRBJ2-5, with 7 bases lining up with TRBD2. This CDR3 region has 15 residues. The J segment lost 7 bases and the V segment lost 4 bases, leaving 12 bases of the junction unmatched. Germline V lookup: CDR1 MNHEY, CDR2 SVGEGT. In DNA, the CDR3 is TGTGCCAGCAGTTGGGGGGGGGAGCGTTTTGGGACCCAGTACTTC. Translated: CASSWGGERFGTQYF.

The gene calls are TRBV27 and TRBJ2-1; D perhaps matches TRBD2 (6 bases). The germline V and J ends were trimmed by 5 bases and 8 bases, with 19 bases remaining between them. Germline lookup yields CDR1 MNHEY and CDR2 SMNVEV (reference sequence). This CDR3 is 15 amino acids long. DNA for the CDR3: TGTGCCAGCAGTGTCATAGGCCCGGGACTCGATGAGCAGTTCTTC. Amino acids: CASSVIGPGLDEQFF.

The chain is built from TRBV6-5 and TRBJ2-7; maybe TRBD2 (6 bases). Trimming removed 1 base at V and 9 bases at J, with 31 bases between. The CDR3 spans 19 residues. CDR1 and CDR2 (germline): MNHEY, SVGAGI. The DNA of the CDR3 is TGTGCCAGCAGTTACTTTGGATATAGTAACGGGAGAATATATGTTGGGCAGTACTTC. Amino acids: CASSYFGYSNGRIYVGQYF.

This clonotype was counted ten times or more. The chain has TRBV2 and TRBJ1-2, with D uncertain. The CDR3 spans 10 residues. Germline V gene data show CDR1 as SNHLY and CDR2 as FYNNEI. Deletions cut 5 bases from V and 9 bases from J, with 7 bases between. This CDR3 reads CASSMASYTF. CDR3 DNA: TGTGCCAGCAGTATGGCTAGCTACACCTTC. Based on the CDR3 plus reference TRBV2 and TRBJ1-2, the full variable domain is EPEVTQTPSHQVTQMGQEVILRCVPISNHLYFYWYRQILGQKVEFLVSFYNNEISEKSEIFDDQFSVERPDGSNFTLKIRSTKLEDSAMYFCASSMASYTFGSGTRLTVV.

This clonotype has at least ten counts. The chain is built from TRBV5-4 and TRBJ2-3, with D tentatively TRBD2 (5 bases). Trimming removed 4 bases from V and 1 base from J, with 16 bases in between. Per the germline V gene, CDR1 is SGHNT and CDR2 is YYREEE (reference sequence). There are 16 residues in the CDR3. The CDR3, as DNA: TGTGCCAGCAGCCCCCTTTTCGCGGGCGGCACAGATACGCAGTATTTT. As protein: CASSPLFAGGTDTQYF.

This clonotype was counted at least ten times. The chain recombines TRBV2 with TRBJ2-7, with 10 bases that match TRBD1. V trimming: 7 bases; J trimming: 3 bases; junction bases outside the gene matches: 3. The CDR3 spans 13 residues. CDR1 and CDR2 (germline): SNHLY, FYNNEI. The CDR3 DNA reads TGTGCCAGCACCGGGACAGGGGACTACGAGCAGTACTTC. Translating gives CASTGTGDYEQYF.

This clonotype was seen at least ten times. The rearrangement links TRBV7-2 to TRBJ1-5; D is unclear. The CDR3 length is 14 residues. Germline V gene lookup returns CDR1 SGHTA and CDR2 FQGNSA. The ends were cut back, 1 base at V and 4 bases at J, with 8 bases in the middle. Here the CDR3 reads CASSLEAVNQPQHF. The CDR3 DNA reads TGTGCCAGCAGCTTAGAGGCAGTTAATCAGCCCCAGCATTTT.

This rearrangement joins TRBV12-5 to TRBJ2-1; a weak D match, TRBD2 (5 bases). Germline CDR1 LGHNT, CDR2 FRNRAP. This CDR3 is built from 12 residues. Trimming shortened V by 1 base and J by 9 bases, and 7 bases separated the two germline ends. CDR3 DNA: TGTGCTAGTGGTTTGGCCCGGGGTGAGCAGTTCTTC. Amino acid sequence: CASGLARGEQFF.

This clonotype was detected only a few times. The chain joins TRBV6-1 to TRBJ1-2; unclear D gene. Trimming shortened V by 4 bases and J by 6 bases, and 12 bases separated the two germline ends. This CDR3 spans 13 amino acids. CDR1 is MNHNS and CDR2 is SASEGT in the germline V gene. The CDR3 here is CASSGRVMDGYTF. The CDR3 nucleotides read TGTGCCAGCAGTGGTAGGGTAATGGATGGCTACACCTTC.

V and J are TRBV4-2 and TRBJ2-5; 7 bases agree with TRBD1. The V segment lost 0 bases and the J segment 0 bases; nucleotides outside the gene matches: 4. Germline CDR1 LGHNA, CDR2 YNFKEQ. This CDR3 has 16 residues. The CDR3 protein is CASSQELQGYQETQYF. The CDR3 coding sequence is TGTGCCAGCAGCCAAGAGCTACAGGGGTACCAAGAGACCCAGTACTTC.

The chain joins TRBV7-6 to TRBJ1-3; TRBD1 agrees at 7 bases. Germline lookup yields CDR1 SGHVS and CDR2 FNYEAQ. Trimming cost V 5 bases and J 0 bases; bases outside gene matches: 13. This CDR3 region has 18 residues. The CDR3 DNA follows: TGTGCCAGCAGCCTTATCGCCTGGGACAGAAGCTCTGGAAACACCATATATTTT. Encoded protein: CASSLIAWDRSSGNTIYF.

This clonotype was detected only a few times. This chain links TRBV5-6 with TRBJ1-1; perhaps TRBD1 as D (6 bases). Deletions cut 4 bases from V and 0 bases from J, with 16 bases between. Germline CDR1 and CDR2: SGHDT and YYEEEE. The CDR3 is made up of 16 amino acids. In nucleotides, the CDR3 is TGTGCCAGCAGCCGAACAGGGCCGCTAATGAACACTGAAGCTTTCTTT. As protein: CASSRTGPLMNTEAFF. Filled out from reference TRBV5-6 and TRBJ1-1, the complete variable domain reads DAGVTQSPTHLIKTRGQQVTLRCSPKSGHDTVSWYQQALGQGPQFIFQYYEEEERQRGNFPDRFSGHQFPNYSSELNVNALLLGDSALYLCASSRTGPLMNTEAFFGQGTRLTVV.

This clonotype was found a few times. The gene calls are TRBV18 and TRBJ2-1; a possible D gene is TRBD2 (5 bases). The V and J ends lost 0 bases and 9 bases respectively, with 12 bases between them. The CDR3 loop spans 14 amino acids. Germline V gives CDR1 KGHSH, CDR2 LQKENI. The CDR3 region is CASSPPGVVAEQFF. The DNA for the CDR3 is TGTGCCAGCTCACCACCCGGGGTAGTCGCTGAGCAGTTCTTC.

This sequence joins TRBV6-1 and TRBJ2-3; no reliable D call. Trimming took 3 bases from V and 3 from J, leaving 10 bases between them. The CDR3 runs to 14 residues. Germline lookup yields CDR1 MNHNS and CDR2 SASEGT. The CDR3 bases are TGTGCCAGCAGTGATTTAGATAAGACAGATACGCAGTATTTT. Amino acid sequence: CASSDLDKTDTQYF.